Below, one TCR beta chain is given with its context. As yet, its antigen is unknown. These data belong to a study of cytomegalovirus exposure and HLA in healthy donors. General study findings and limits: There were some public TCRs occurring in many donors, but most TCR sequences were rare.

The study ran its PCR with 60 Vbeta and 13 Jbeta primers. The table came from immunoSEQ multiplex PCR; TCRdb's copy has only in-frame clones and leaves some out. This table holds some 100,000 clones, around three quarters found once. Germline V CDR1 and CDR2: LNHDA, SQIVND (reference sequence). The CDR3 runs 11 residues. The genes are TRBV19 and TRBJ2-5; D gene uncertain. The end of the DNA is better explained by TRBJ2-7, so the J call may be wrong. The specimen was PBMCs. The sequence came from a female donor in good health and CMV-seropositive. CDR3 sequence: CASSSGHEQYF. The DNA for the CDR3 is TGTGCCAGTAGTTCTGGGCACGAGCAGTACTTC.